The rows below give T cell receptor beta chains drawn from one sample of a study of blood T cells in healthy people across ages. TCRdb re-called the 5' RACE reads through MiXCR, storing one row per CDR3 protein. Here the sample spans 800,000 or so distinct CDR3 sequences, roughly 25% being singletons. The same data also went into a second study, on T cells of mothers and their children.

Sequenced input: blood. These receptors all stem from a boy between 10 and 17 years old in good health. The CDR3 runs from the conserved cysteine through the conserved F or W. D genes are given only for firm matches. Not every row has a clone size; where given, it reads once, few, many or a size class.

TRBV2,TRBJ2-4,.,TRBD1,CASAWDSELAKNIQYF,TGTGCCAGTGCATGGGACAGCGAACTAGCCAAAAACATTCAGTACTTC
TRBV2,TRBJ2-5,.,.,CASSEQRGKKEETQYF,TGTGCCAGCAGTGAACAAAGGGGCAAAAAGGAAGAGACCCAGTACTTC
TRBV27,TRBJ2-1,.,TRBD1,CASSHQSVGTGEFHEQFF,TGTGCCAGCAGCCATCAAAGTGTGGGGACAGGGGAATTCCATGAGCAGTTCTTC
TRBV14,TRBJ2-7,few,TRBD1,CASSRTGEALKQYF,TGTGCCAGCAGCCGGACAGGGGAGGCATTGAAGCAGTACTTC
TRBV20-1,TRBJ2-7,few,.,CSARDGSFPSEQYF,TGCAGTGCTAGAGATGGATCTTTTCCTAGCGAGCAGTACTTC
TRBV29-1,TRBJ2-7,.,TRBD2,CSVGASGRGYEQYF,TGCAGCGTTGGGGCTAGCGGGAGAGGCTACGAGCAGTACTTC
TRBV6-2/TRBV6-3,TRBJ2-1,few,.,CASTYYPTSYNEQFF,TGTGCCAGCACTTACTACCCGACATCCTACAATGAGCAGTTCTTC
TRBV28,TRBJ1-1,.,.,CASTSGLSQMDVNTEAFF,TGTGCCAGCACCAGTGGCCTCAGCCAAATGGACGTGAACACTGAAGCTTTCTTT
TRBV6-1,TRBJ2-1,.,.,CASSQLISGPYNEQFF,TGTGCCAGCAGTCAGCTCATAAGCGGCCCGTACAATGAGCAGTTCTTC
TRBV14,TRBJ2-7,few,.,CASSQAAAEQYF,TGTGCCAGCAGCCAAGCTGCAGCCGAGCAGTACTTC
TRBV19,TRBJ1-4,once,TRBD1,CASSLWTGTDEKLFF,TGTGCCAGTAGTCTGTGGACCGGGACAGACGAAAAACTGTTTTTT
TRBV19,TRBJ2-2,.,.,CASSIVGTGELFF,TGTGCCAGTAGTATAGTGGGCACCGGGGAGCTGTTTTTT
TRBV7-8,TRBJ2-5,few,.,CASSSRRQLQETQYF,TGTGCCAGCAGCTCTAGAAGGCAGCTACAAGAGACCCAGTACTTC
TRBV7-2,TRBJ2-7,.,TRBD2,CASSSFRTSGGYEQYF,TGTGCCAGCAGCTCCTTTCGGACTAGCGGGGGCTACGAGCAGTACTTC
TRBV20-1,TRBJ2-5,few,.,CSARDSGPKLETQYF,TGCAGTGCTAGAGATTCGGGCCCGAAGTTGGAGACCCAGTACTTC
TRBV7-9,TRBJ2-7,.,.,CASSYWPGGSSYEQYF,TGTGCCAGCAGCTACTGGCCAGGAGGGTCTTCCTACGAGCAGTACTTC
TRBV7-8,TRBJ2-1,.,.,CASSSNRGYNEQFF,TGTGCCAGCAGCTCTAACCGGGGTTACAATGAGCAGTTCTTC
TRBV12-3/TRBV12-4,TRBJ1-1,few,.,CASSLSSGSTTEAFF,TGTGCCAGCAGTTTGTCGTCAGGTTCGACCACTGAAGCTTTCTTT
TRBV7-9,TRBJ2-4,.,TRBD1,CASRSRQGGKNIQYF,TGTGCCAGCAGATCCCGACAGGGTGGCAAAAACATTCAGTACTTC
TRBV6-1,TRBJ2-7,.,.,CASSEVSLREQYF,TGTGCCAGCAGTGAAGTCAGCCTACGGGAGCAGTACTTC